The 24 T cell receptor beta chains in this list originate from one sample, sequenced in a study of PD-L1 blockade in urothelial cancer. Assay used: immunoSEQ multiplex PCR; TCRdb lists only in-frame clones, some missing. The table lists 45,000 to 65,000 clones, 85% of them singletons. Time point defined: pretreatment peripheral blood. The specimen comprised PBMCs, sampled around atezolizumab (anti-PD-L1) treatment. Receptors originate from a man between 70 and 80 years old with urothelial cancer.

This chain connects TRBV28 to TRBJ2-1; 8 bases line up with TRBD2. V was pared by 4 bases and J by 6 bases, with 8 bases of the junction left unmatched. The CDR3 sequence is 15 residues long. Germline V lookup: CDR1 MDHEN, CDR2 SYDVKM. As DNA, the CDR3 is TGTGCCAGCAGTTCCTCCGGGACTAGGGGCAATGAGCAGTTCTTC. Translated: CASSSSGTRGNEQFF.

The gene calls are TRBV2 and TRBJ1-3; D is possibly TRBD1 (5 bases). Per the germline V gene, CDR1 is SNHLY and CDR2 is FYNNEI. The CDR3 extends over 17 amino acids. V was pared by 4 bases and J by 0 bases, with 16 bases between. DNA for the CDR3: TGTGCCAGCAGTGTGTCGGGGGTCACTGACTCTGGAAACACCATATATTTT. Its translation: CASSVSGVTDSGNTIYF.

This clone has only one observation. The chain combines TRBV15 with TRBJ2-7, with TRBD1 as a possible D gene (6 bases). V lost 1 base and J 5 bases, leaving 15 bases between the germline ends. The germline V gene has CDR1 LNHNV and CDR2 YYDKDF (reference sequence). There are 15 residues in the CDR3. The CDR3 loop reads CATSRAYSTGNEQYF. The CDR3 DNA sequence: TGTGCCACCAGCAGAGCCTACTCAACAGGGAACGAGCAGTACTTC.

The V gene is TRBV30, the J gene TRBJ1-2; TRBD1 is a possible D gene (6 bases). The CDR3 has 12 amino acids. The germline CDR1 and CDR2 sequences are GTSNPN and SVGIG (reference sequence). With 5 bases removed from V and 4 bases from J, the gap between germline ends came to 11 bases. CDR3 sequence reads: CAWFDRSYGYTF. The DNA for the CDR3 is TGTGCCTGGTTCGACAGGTCCTATGGCTACACCTTC.

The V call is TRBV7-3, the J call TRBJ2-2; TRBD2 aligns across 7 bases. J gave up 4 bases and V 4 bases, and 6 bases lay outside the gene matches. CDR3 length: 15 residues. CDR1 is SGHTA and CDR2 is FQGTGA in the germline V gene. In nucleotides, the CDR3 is TGTGCCAGCAGCTCTCTAGCGGACCTCACCGGGGAGCTGTTTTTT. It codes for CASSSLADLTGELFF. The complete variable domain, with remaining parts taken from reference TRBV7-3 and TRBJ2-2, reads GAGVSQTPSNKVTEKGKYVELRCDPISGHTALYWYRQSLGQGPEFLIYFQGTGAADDSGLPNDRFFAVRPEGSVSTLKIQRTERGDSAVYLCASSSLADLTGELFFGEGSRLTVL.

CDR3 amino acids: CASSATSRQYGYTF. In DNA form, the CDR3 reads TGTGCCAGCAGCGCGACTTCACGACAGTATGGCTACACCTTC. V usage is TRBV9 and J usage is TRBJ1-2; weak D call: TRBD1 (5 bases). From germline, CDR1 is SGDLS and CDR2 YYNGEE. V lost 3 bases to trimming and J lost 5 bases, with 14 bases between them. CDR3 length equals 14 residues.

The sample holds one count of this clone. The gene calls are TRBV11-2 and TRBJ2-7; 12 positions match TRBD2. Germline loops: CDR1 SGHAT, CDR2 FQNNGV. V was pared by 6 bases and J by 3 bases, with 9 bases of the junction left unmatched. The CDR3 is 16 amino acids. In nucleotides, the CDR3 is TGTGCCAGCAGTTTGACTAGCGGGAGTCCTCACTACGAGCAGTACTTC. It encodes CASSLTSGSPHYEQYF. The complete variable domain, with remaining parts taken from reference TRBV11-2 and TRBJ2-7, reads EAGVAQSPRYKIIEKRQSVAFWCNPISGHATLYWYQQILGQGPKLLIQFQNNGVVDDSQLPKDRFSAERLKGVDSTLKIQPAKLEDSAVYLCASSLTSGSPHYEQYFGPGTRLTVT.

In DNA form, the CDR3 reads TGCGCCAGCAGCCCTCTTGTCGAGTTCGGAGAGACCCAGTACTTC. Amino acid sequence: CASSPLVEFGETQYF. The chain has TRBV5-1 and TRBJ2-5, with D unresolved. This CDR3 spans 15 amino acids. Trimming shortened V by 4 bases and J by 4 bases, and 17 bases separated the two germline ends. CDR1 and CDR2 from the germline V gene are SGHRS and YFSETQ.

The CDR3 protein is CASKRDYNRRETQYF. CDR3 in DNA: TGTGCCAGCAAACGGGACTATAACCGGAGGGAGACCCAGTACTTC. The chain recombines TRBV2 with TRBJ2-5; 7 bases agree with TRBD2. CDR3 length: 15 residues. After removal of 7 bases from V and 5 bases from J, the junction contained 13 bases not matched to a gene. Germline loops: CDR1 SNHLY, CDR2 FYNNEI.

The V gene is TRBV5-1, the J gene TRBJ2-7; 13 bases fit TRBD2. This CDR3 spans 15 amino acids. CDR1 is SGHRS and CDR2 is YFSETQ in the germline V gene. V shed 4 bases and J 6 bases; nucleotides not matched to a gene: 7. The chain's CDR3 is CASSTGTSGTLEQYF. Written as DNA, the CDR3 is TGCGCCAGCAGCACTGGGACTAGCGGGACTCTCGAGCAGTACTTC.

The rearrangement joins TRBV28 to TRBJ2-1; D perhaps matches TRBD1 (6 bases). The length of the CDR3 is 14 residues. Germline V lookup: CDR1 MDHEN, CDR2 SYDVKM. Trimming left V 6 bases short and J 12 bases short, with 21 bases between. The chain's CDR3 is CASSPSFQGIVQFF. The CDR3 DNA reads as TGTGCCAGCAGCCCGAGTTTTCAGGGGATAGTGCAGTTCTTC. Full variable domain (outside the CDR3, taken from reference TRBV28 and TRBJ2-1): DVKVTQSSRYLVKRTGEKVFLECVQDMDHENMFWYRQDPGLGLRLIYFSYDVKMKEKGDIPEGYSVSREKKERFSLILESASTNQTSMYLCASSPSFQGIVQFFGPGTRLTVL.

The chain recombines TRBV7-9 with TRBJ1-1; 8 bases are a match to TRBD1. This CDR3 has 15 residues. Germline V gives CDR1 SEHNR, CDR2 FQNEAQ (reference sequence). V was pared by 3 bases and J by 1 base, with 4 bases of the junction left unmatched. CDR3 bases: TGTGCCAGCAGCTTGGACAGGGTCACGAACACTGAAGCTTTCTTT. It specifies CASSLDRVTNTEAFF. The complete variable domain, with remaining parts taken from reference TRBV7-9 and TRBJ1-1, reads DTGVSQNPRHKITKRGQNVTFRCDPISEHNRLYWYRQTLGQGPEFLTYFQNEAQLEKSRLLSDRFSAERPKGSFSTLEIQRTEQGDSAMYLCASSLDRVTNTEAFFGQGTRLTVV.

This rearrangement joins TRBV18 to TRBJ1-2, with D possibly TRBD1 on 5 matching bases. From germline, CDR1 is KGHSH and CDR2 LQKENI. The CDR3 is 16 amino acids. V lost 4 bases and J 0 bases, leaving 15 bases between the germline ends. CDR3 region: CASSQDRRGANYGYTF. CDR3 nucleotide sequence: TGTGCCAGCTCACAAGACAGAAGGGGCGCTAACTATGGCTACACCTTC.

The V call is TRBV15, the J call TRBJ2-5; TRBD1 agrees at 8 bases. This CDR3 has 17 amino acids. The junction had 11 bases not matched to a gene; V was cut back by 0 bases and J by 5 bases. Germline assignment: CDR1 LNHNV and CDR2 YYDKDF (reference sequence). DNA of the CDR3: TGTGCCACCAGCAGAGATACCCTCCAGGGGGCGAGGGAGACCCAGTACTTC. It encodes CATSRDTLQGARETQYF.

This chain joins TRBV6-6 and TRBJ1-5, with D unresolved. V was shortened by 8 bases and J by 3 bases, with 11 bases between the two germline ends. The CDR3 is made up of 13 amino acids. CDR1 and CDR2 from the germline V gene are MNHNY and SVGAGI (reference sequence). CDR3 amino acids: CASASPLNQPQHF. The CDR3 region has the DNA TGTGCCAGCGCGAGCCCCCTCAATCAGCCCCAGCATTTT.

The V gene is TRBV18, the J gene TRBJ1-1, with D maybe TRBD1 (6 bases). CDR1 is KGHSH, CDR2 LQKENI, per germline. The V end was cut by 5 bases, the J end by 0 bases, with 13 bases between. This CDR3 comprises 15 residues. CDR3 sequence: CASSGTTGLNTEAFF. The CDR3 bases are TGTGCCAGCTCAGGAACCACAGGGTTGAACACTGAAGCTTTCTTT.

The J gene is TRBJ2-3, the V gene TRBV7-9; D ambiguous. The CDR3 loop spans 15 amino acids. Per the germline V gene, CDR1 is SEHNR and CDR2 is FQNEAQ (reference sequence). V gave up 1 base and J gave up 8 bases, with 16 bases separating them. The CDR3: CASSLGVPPRGTQYF. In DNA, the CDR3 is TGTGCCAGCAGCTTAGGGGTCCCGCCGAGAGGTACGCAGTATTTT.

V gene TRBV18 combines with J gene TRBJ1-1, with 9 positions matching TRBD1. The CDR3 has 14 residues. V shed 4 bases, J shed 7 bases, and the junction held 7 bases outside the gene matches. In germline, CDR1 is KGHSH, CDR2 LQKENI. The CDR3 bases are TGTGCCAGCTCACTTCGGACAGGGGAGGTTGAAGCTTTCTTT. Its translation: CASSLRTGEVEAFF.

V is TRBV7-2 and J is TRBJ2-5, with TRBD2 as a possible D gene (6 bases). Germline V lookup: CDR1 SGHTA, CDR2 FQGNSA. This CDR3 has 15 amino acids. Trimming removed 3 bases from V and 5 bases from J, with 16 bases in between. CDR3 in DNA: TGTGCCAGCAGCTTGGCGGGGTCTCCCAGGGAGACCCAGTACTTC. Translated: CASSLAGSPRETQYF.

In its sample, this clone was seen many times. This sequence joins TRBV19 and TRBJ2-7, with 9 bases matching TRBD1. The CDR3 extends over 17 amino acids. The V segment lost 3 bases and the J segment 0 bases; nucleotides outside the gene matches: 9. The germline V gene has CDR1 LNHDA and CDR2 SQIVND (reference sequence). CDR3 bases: TGTGCCAGTAGTATTGATCAGACAGGGGGAAGCTCCTACGAGCAGTACTTC. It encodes CASSIDQTGGSSYEQYF. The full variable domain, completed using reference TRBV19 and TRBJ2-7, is DGGITQSPKYLFRKEGQNVTLSCEQNLNHDAMYWYRQDPGQGLRLIYYSQIVNDFQKGDIAEGYSVSREKKESFPLTVTSAQKNPTAFYLCASSIDQTGGSSYEQYFGPGTRLTVT.

This CDR3 is CASSLEGDGGSEAFF. In DNA form, the CDR3 reads TGTGCCAGCAGCTTAGAGGGAGACGGAGGATCTGAAGCTTTCTTT. The chain links TRBV11-3 to TRBJ1-1; D gene ambiguous. The germline CDR1 and CDR2 sequences are SGHNT and YENEEA. Trimming removed 0 bases at V and 6 bases at J, with 14 bases between. CDR3 size: 15 residues.

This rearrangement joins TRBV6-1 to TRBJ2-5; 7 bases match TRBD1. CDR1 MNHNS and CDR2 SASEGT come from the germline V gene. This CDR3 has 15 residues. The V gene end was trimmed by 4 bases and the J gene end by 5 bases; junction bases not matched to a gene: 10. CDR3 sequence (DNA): TGTGCCAGCAGTGCAAGGGGGCGTCTCGGGGAGACCCAGTACTTC. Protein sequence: CASSARGRLGETQYF.

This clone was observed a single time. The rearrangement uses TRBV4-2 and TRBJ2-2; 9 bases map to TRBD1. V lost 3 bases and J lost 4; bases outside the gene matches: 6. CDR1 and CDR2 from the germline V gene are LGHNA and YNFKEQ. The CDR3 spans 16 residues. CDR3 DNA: TGTGCCAGCAGCCAGGAACGGACAGGGGTCACCGGGGAGCTGTTTTTT. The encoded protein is CASSQERTGVTGELFF.

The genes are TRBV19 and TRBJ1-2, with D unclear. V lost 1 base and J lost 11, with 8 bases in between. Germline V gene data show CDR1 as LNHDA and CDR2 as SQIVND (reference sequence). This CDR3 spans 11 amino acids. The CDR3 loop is CASSIGLQYTF. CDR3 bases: TGTGCCAGTAGTATAGGCCTACAGTACACCTTC.